This T cell receptor beta chain is from a study of human CD8 memory T cell subsets. Scientists made TCR beta libraries using UMI-labeled 5' RACE. TCRdb reprocessed the 5' RACE reads and keeps a single row for each CDR3 protein, giving no DNA. This sample contains fewer than 7,500 distinct CDR3 sequences. The CDR3 has 15 residues. Germline CDR1 is SGHTA and CDR2 is FQGNSA. For this clonotype: The target antigen is unknown.

Study outcomes and limitations: Repertoires of stem-like memory and precursor exhausted T cells showed minimal mutual overlap. Similar levels of high diversity, measured as normalized Shannon-Wiener diversity, were found in stem-like memory and precursor exhausted T cells, which was not the case for effector memory cells.

Phenotypically, stem-like memory CD8+ T cells (TSTEM) were characterized as CCR7+ PD-1- TIGIT-. Extraction drew RNA from duplicate vials of 150,000 sorted CD8+ T cells for each subset. The rearrangement uses TRBV7-2 and TRBJ2-3; TCRdb indicates TRBD2, and absent DNA this call remains unverified. Sequencing was done on a sample of CD8+ stem-like memory T cells (TSCM and TCM) sorted from PBMCs. Subset defined: stem-like memory CD8 T cells (TSTEM), CCR7+ PD-1- TIGIT-. The source of this sequence is a human donor in good health. The CDR3 is CASSYGGLPPDTQYF. Filled out from reference TRBV7-2 and TRBJ2-3, the complete variable domain reads GAGVSQSPSNKVTEKGKDVELRCDPISGHTALYWYRQSLGQGLEFLIYFQGNSAPDKSGLPSDRFSAERTGGSVSTLTIQRTQQEDSAVYLCASSYGGLPPDTQYFGPGTRLTVL.